This T cell receptor (beta chain) originates from a study of T cells in women clearing cervical HPV infection. Whole-study context: Controls gave blood once infection was undetectable; cases at lesion identification.

Whole-study results and caveats: Controls had more TRBV6-7 (0.16%) than cases (approximately 0.11%).

About this clone: Its antigen remains unidentified. The observed sequence ends 3 residues before the CDR3 terminus, with the missing tail filled in from the germline J gene.

Dot-blot hybridization genotyped cervical HPV amplified with MY09/MY11 PCR. Using immunoSEQ multiplex PCR, the repertoire was profiled, and TCRdb retains in-frame clones only, with some absent. The sample totals tens of thousands of clones. CDR3 length: 15 residues. The germline V gene has CDR1 MDHEN and CDR2 SYDVKM. The chain joins TRBV28 to TRBJ2-3, with 13 bases aligning to TRBD2. The sequence derives from a woman aged 18-70 years with a cervical HPV16 infection that either progressed to CIN3+ or cleared (not recorded which). The material sequenced was blood buffy coat. The CDR3 protein is CASSLSGTSGTPQYF. The sequenced part of the CDR3 DNA is TGTGCCAGCAGTTTATCCGGGACTAGCGGGACCCCG.